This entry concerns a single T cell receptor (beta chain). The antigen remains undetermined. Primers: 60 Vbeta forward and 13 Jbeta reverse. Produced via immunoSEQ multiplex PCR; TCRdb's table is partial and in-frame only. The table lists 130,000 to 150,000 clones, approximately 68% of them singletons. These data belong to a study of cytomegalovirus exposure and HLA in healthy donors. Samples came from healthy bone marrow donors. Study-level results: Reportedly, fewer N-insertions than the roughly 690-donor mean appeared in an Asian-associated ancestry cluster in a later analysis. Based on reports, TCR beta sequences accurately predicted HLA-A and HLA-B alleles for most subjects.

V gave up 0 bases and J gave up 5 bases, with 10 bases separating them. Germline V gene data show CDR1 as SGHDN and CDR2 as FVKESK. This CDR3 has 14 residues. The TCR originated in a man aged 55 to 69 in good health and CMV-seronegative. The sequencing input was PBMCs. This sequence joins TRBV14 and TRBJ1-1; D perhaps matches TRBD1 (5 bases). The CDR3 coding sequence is TGTGCCAGCAGCCAAGATCTTGGGGGGACTGAAGCTTTCTTT. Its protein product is CASSQDLGGTEAFF.